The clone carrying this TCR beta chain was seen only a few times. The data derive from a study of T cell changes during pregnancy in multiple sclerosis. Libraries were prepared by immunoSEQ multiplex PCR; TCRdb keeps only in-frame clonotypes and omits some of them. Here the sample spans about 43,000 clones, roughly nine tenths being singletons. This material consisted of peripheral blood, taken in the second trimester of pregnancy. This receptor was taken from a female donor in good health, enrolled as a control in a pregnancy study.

Here the CDR3 DNA reads TGCGCCAGCAGCTCCACAGGGGGCGATTCACCCCTCCACTTT. Its protein product is CASSSTGGDSPLHF. The J gene is TRBJ1-6, the V gene TRBV5-1; 9 bases match TRBD1. Germline loops: CDR1 SGHRS, CDR2 YFSETQ. The CDR3 has 14 residues. V dropped 3 bases and J dropped 8; count of bases not matched to a gene: 3.